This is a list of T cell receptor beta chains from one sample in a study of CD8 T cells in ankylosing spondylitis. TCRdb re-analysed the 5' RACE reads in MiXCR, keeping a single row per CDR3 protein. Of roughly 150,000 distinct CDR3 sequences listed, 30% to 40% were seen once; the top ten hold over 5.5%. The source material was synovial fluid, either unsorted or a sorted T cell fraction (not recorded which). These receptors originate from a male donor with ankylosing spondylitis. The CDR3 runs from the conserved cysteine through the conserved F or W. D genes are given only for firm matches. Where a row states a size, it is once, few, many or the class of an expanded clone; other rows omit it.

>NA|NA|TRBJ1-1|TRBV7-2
CASSQGGTGGYTEAFF
TGTGCCAGCAGCCAAGGTGGTACAGGAGGGTACACTGAAGCTTTCTTT
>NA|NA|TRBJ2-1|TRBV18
CASSPGSRGPNEQFF
TGTGCCAGCTCACCCGGGTCTAGGGGACCCAATGAGCAGTTCTTC
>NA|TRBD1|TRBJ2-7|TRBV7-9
CASSITGQGGNEQYF
TGTGCCAGCAGTATAACGGGACAGGGTGGCAACGAGCAGTACTTC
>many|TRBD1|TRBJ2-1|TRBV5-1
CASRPGQGRGEQFF
TGCGCCAGCAGGCCAGGACAGGGGCGTGGTGAGCAGTTCTTC
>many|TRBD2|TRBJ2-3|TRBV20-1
CSAYGLAVGDTQYF
TGCAGTGCCTATGGACTAGCGGTAGGAGATACGCAGTATTTT
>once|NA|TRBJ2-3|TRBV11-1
CASSLAGGSDTQYF
TGTGCCAGCAGCTTAGCGGGAGGATCAGATACGCAGTATTTT
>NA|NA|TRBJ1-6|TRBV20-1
CSASQGSSYNSPLHF
TGCAGTGCCAGTCAGGGGAGCTCCTATAATTCACCCCTCCACTTT
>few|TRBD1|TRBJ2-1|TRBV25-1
CASHLSGTAREQFF
TGTGCCAGCCACCTCTCCGGGACAGCCCGAGAGCAGTTCTTC
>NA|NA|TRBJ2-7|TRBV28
CASSYGTSYEQYF
TGTGCCAGCAGTTACGGGACGTCCTACGAGCAGTACTTC
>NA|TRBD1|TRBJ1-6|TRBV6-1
CASSAGTGENSPLHF
TGTGCCAGCAGTGCCGGGACAGGGGAAAATTCACCCCTCCACTTT
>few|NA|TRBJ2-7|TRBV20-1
CSAGGRQGFSYEQYF
TGCAGTGCTGGGGGGAGGCAGGGTTTTTCCTACGAGCAGTACTTC
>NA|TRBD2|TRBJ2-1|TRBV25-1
CASSEIGGRNHNEQFF
TGTGCCAGCAGTGAAATTGGCGGGAGGAATCACAATGAGCAGTTCTTC
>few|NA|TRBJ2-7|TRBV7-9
CASSLVGGHSYEQYF
TGTGCCAGCAGCTTAGTAGGTGGTCACTCCTACGAGCAGTACTTC
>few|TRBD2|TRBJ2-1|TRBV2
CASSLAGGRNEQFF
TGTGCCAGCAGTCTAGCGGGGGGCAGGAATGAGCAGTTCTTC
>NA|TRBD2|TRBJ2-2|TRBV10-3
CAISESLGTSGRRGSTGELFF
TGTGCCATCAGTGAGTCGCTTGGGACTAGCGGGAGGAGAGGAAGCACCGGGGAGCTGTTTTTT
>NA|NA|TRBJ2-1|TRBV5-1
CASSLQPANNEQFF
TGCGCCAGCAGCTTGCAGCCAGCCAACAATGAGCAGTTCTTC
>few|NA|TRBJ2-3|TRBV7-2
CASSLTRGTDTQYF
TGTGCCAGCAGCCTCACTCGGGGCACAGATACGCAGTATTTT
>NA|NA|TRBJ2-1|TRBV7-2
CASSADGKSSYNEQFF
TGTGCCAGCAGCGCCGACGGCAAGAGCTCCTACAATGAGCAGTTCTTC
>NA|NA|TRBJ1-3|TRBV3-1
CASSTGFSGNTIYF
TGTGCCAGCAGCACAGGGTTCTCTGGAAACACCATATATTTT
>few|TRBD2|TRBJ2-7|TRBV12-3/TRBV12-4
CASSLQGLAHF
TGTGCCAGCAGCCTCCAGGGACTAGCGCACTTC